Reported below is one T cell receptor (beta chain). What antigen it recognizes has not been identified. It has no much larger one-base neighbor in the sample; base qualities were not kept. Library prep was done by the immunoSEQ multiplex PCR assay. TCRdb re-hosts the immuneACCESS table, in-frame sequences only. Its copies lack some clones; in the studies checked, an unresolved V gene accounts for under half of them, and the cause for the rest is not known. Here the sample has 65,000 to 85,000 clones; under 95% occur a single time. Together, the top ten hold roughly 0.37% of the sample. Per the germline V gene, SGHDT is the CDR1 and YYEEEE is the CDR2. Inclusive of the bounding cysteine and phenylalanine, the CDR3 is 13 residues long. This entry keeps only the CDR3 DNA: 39 bases, framed from base 1. Germline trimming: 6 bases from V, 3 bases from J; junction bases outside gene matches: 6. The data are from a study of technical replicates of blood from a handful of donors (dated by TCRdb to about 2017).

This sequence was found in a human donor in good health. Sequencing was carried out using T cells isolated from PBMCs. The V and J genes are TRBV5-6 and TRBJ2-7, with 7 central nucleotides matching TRBD1. The base sequence is TGTGCCAGCACCACGACAGGGCTCTACGAGCAGTACTTC. This gives the protein CASTTTGLYEQYF.